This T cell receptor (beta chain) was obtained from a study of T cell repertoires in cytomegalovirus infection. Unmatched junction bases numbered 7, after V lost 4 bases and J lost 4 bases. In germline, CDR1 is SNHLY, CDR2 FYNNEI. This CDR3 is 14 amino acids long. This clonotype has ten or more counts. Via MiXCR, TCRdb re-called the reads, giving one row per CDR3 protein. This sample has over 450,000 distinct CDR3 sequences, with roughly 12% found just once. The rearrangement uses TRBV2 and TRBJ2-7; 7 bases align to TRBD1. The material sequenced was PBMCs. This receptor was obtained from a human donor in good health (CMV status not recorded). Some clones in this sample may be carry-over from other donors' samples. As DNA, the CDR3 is TGTGCCAGCAGTGGGGTAAGGGGGCAATACGAGCAGTACTTC. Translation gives CASSGVRGQYEQYF.